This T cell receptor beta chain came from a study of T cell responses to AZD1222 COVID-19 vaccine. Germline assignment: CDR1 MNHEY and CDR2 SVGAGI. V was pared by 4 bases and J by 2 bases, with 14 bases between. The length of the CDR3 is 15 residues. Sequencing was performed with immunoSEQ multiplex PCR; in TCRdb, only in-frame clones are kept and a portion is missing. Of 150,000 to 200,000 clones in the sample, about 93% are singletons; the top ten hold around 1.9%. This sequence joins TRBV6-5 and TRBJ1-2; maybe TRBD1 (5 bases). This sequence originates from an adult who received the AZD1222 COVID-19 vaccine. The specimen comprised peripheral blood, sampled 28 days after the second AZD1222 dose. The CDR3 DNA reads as TGTGCCAGCAGTTCGGGACCGAAGACGAACTATGGCTACACCTTC. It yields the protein CASSSGPKTNYGYTF.